This T cell receptor beta chain was captured by sequencing in a study of identical twins. General observations from the study: Invariant populations such as MAIT and iNKT cells could partly muddle zero-insertion analyses. Where out-of-frame alpha sequences were twin-shared, they showed excess low generation probability. Cross-sectional statistical analysis was relied on for the conclusions, without the same donors being followed.

The germline V gene encodes CDR1 SEHNR and CDR2 FQNEAQ (reference sequence). Trimming left V 4 bases short and J 8 bases short, with 15 bases between. CDR3 length: 14 amino acids. Healthy Caucasians were all of the donors. TCRdb re-analysed the 5' RACE reads in MiXCR, keeping a single row per CDR3 protein. Here the sample spans 240,000 or so distinct CDR3 sequences, about 10% being singletons. This clonotype was found a few times. What it binds is unknown. The chain employs TRBV7-9 and TRBJ1-3, with D possibly TRBD1 on 5 matching bases. This TCR was sampled from a man aged 50-60 years in good health. Input material: memory T cells sorted from blood. CDR3 loop: CASSWGPRTDTIYF. In DNA, the CDR3 is TGTGCCAGCAGCTGGGGCCCGAGGACGGACACCATATATTTT.